The source of this T cell receptor (beta chain) is a study of PD-1 blockade in classical Hodgkin lymphoma (TCRdb year 2020). Background on the whole study: Nivolumab dosing was 3 mg/kg intravenously every 2 weeks, continuing until either disease progression or unacceptable toxicity. To define a peripheral blood immune signature of response to PD-1 blockade in classical Hodgkin lymphoma, the study combined TCR beta sequencing with CyTOF.

Via the germline V gene, CDR1 is MGHDK and CDR2 SYGVNS. The CDR3 sequence holds 14 residues, the cysteine and phenylalanine included. The entry retains the CDR3 DNA only, 42 bases that are in frame from base 1. Germline trimming: 6 bases from V, 1 base from J; junction bases outside gene matches: 3. The Qiagen DNeasy kit was used to extract genomic DNA from unsorted PBMCs and from the negatively selected CD4+ and CD8+ fractions. Using primers that anneal to V and J segments, immunoSEQ multiplex PCR amplified the TCR beta CDR3 regions. A synthetic immune receptor repertoire was used to minimize amplification bias, and remaining bias was computationally removed after sequencing. The paper's processing steps were these. Custom Python scripts were used to quantify repertoire diversity as the Shannon entropy index. Unsorted, CD4+ and CD8+ repertoires were analyzed separately, except in combined analyses where CD4+ and CD8+ sequences were merged in silico. A clone counted as expanded when the clone's frequency after treatment rose at least 2-fold relative to C1D1, and clones undetected at baseline were given a pseudocount of 0.5. Clones with 0 or 1 copy at C1D1 were classified as singleton clones, and clones with 2 or more copies were classified as non-singleton clones. By matching protein sequences in sorted samples from the same patient, clones expanded in unsorted samples were annotated as CD4+, CD8+ or unknown. Wilcoxon tests on paired samples were used to test diversity changes from C1D1 to C4D1. TCRdb carries this immuneACCESS record with in-frame sequences only. Its versions omit some clonotypes, under half of them owing to an unresolved V gene in the studies checked, with the rest unexplained. V and J calls and clone size follow that table, whereas D and trimming were derived from the DNA. The sample table holds 55,000 to 80,000 clones, of which about 93% were seen once. Over 6.5% of the sample belongs to the ten largest clones.

This clone showed up just a few times. What this receptor recognizes is not known. One base away there is no much larger clone; base qualities are not given. What the time point label conveys for this sample: cycle 1 day 1 (C1D1), immediately before nivolumab initiation. All trial patients had relapsed after autologous stem cell transplantation, with cohorts A, B and C differing in prior brentuximab vedotin exposure. The trial cohort comprised approximately 55 patients with relapsed/refractory classical Hodgkin lymphoma whose best overall responses were complete response, partial response or progressive disease. Single-agent nivolumab was administered to trial patients in the multi-cohort phase II CheckMate 205 trial. An independent review committee assessed best overall response using the 2007 International Working Group response criteria. Trial PBMCs were obtained immediately prior to nivolumab initiation (C1D1) and on therapy at cycle 2 day 1 and cycle 4 day 1. Peripheral blood was collected in 8 mL Vacutainer Cell Preparation Tubes, from which PBMCs were isolated by centrifugation and then cryopreserved.

Here is what the overall study found, with its caveats: The study was limited to a single clinical trial cohort, and causes of repertoire differences, possibly disease activity or prior therapy, remained undefined. By C4D1, a significant rise was seen in CD4+ TCR diversity but not in CD8+ TCR diversity (p=0.0027 vs p=0.16), and the rise was most apparent among complete responders (p=0.02). Baseline diversity similar to that of newly diagnosed patients was observed in trial patients achieving complete response, whereas significantly lower diversity was observed in partial responders and progressors. Diversity was lower in patients who began nivolumab less than 1 year after ASCT, so these patients were left out of later analyses to avoid confounding by immune reconstitution. Baseline TCR diversity was reported to be lower in newly diagnosed patients than in healthy donors and to be lower still in relapsed/refractory patients.

Sequenced material: peripheral blood mononuclear cells (PBMCs), taken at baseline. The rearranged segments are TRBV25-1 and TRBJ1-1, and 9 junctional nucleotides match TRBD1. The origin of this receptor is a human donor with classical Hodgkin lymphoma. The sequenced DNA is TGTGCCAGCAGCGTGGGACAGGGGAACACTGAAGCTTTCTTT. It translates to CASSVGQGNTEAFF.